The present T cell receptor (beta chain) was sequenced within a study of technical replicates of blood from a few donors. This table comes from immunoSEQ multiplex PCR, and its TCRdb copy is limited to in-frame clones, with some not included. The table has about 100,000 clones, approximately 94% seen once. Germline values: CDR1 MNHEY, CDR2 SVGAGI. Trimming pared 7 bases from V and 7 bases from J, leaving 13 bases between. CDR3 size: 13 residues. Sample: T cells isolated from PBMCs. The J gene is TRBJ2-2, the V gene TRBV6-5, with a possible D match to TRBD2 (7 bases). The receptor was isolated from a human donor in good health. This chain's CDR3 is CASNNREGGELFF. The CDR3 DNA is TGTGCCAGCAACAACAGGGAGGGCGGGGAGCTGTTTTTT.